The clone carrying this TCR beta chain was recorded at least ten times. Its antigen is not identified. This entry is derived from a study of CD8+CD57+ T cells in acquired aplastic anemia. About the study: Average DNA yield from sorted CD4+ and CD8+ cells was about 3 ug. CD4+ reads averaged about 10.8 million in healthy donors. Study-level points and caveats: Patients and controls shared some 29 CD8+ CDR3 sequences, which appeared highly expressed in patients and within their immunodominant clones. Statistical testing detected no significant gap in CD8+ Simpson's diversity between patients and controls.

Genomic DNA templated the TCR beta VDJ and CDR3 profiling. TCRdb re-called the reads through MiXCR, storing one row per CDR3 protein. The data show approximately 98,000 distinct CDR3 sequences, with 51% seen just once and about 32% held by the top ten. Germline trimming cut 4 bases from V and 3 bases from J; bases unmatched to any gene: 12. Germline values: CDR1 LGHNA, CDR2 YSLEER. The length of the CDR3 is 16 residues. The TCR was taken from a human donor in good health, serving as a control. Sequences were obtained from sorted CD4+, CD8+, or CD8+CD57+ T cells (not recorded which) from PBMCs. The V gene is TRBV4-3, the J gene TRBJ2-7, with 7 bases fitting TRBD2. The CDR3 reads CASSRSLGGEGYEQYF. DNA for the CDR3: TGCGCCAGCAGCCGCAGCTTGGGGGGGGAGGGCTACGAGCAGTACTTC.